Listed here are 26 T cell receptor beta chains from one sample, sequenced in a study of T-cell reconstitution after alpha-beta-depleted transplantation in children. Preparation of the TCRbeta library used unique molecular identifiers. TCRdb re-analysed the PCR reads in MiXCR, keeping a single row per CDR3 protein. The repertoire consists of around 200,000 distinct CDR3 sequences, with about 6.3% occurring once and the leading ten covering approximately 2.9%. The material was PBMCs from the stem cell graft donor, obtained from the stem cell graft. The receptors come from a human donor who donated a stem cell graft to a child with Wiskott-Aldrich syndrome.

This chain uses TRBV7-9 with TRBJ2-5; TRBD1 is a possible D gene (6 bases). CDR3 length: 13 amino acids. Germline V gives CDR1 SEHNR, CDR2 FQNEAQ (reference sequence). V was shortened by 5 bases and J by 2 bases, with 9 bases between the two germline ends. CDR3 sequence (DNA): TGTGCCAGCAGCCGGACAGCTCAAGAGACCCAGTACTTC. This sequence encodes CASSRTAQETQYF.

The V and J genes are TRBV6-2 or TRBV6-3 and TRBJ1-1; 9 nucleotides agree with TRBD1. The J segment lost 7 bases and the V segment lost 6 bases, leaving 9 bases of the junction unmatched. The germline V gene encodes CDR1 MNHEY and CDR2 SVGEGT. The CDR3 runs 14 residues. CDR3 residues: CASSWGQGMVEAFF. The DNA of the CDR3 is TGTGCCAGCAGCTGGGGACAGGGAATGGTTGAAGCTTTCTTT.

This clonotype was counted many times. J is TRBJ2-2 and V is TRBV6-5; D remains ambiguous. The V and J ends lost 4 bases and 0 bases respectively, with 9 bases between them. From germline, CDR1 is MNHEY and CDR2 SVGAGI. CDR3 length: 15 amino acids. The CDR3 protein is CASSLDGANTGELFF. CDR3 bases: TGTGCCAGCAGTTTGGACGGCGCGAACACCGGGGAGCTGTTTTTT.

Only a few counts were recorded for this clonotype. V gene TRBV7-2 combines with J gene TRBJ2-3; no definite D call. The CDR3 spans 14 residues. The germline gives CDR1 SGHTA, CDR2 FQGNSA. V lost 6 bases and J lost 2, with 12 bases in between. The CDR3 DNA reads TGTGCCAGCAGGATAGGGCGTAACACAGATACGCAGTATTTT. Protein sequence: CASRIGRNTDTQYF.

This clonotype was detected ten times or more. The chain joins TRBV9 to TRBJ1-6; TRBD1 is a possible D gene (5 bases). CDR1 is SGDLS, CDR2 YYNGEE, per germline. Between the trimmed V and J ends, which lost 0 bases and 5 bases, there was a span of 9 bases. CDR3 size: 15 residues. The CDR3 DNA sequence: TGTGCCAGCAGCGTAGGTGGGGCGAATAATTCACCCCTCCACTTT. It specifies CASSVGGANNSPLHF.

This clonotype was picked up many times. V gene TRBV7-9 combines with J gene TRBJ1-1, with D maybe TRBD1 (6 bases). Trimming removed 1 base from V and 2 bases from J, with 8 bases in between. The germline V gene has CDR1 SEHNR and CDR2 FQNEAQ (reference sequence). The CDR3 has 14 amino acids. The CDR3 region has the DNA TGTGCCAGCAGCTTAGTACAGGGAAACACTGAAGCTTTCTTT. As protein: CASSLVQGNTEAFF.

This clonotype was seen at least ten times. The V call is TRBV5-5, the J call TRBJ1-1, with 8 bases aligning to TRBD1. The germline V gene encodes CDR1 SGHKS and CDR2 YYEKEE (reference sequence). The CDR3 is 14 residues long. Trimming took 4 bases from V and 4 from J; bases not matched to a gene: 6. For the CDR3, the DNA is TGTGCCAGCAGCCAGACAGGGGATAGCACTGAAGCTTTCTTT. It is translated as CASSQTGDSTEAFF. The full variable domain, in which reference TRBV5-5 and TRBJ1-1 provide the parts outside the CDR3, is DAGVTQSPTHLIKTRGQQVTLRCSPISGHKSVSWYQQVLGQGPQFIFQYYEKEERGRGNFPDRFSARQFPNYSSELNVNALLLGDSALYLCASSQTGDSTEAFFGQGTRLTVV.

This clonotype was observed many times. The CDR3 loop reads CASSEKQGAKNIQYF. The DNA for the CDR3 is TGTGCCAGCAGTGAGAAACAGGGGGCCAAAAACATTCAGTACTTC. V usage is TRBV28 and J usage is TRBJ2-4; 7 bases line up with TRBD1. The germline gives CDR1 MDHEN, CDR2 SYDVKM. The junction had 5 bases not matched to a gene; V was cut back by 5 bases and J by 1 base. The CDR3 has 15 amino acids.

The chain employs TRBV7-8 and TRBJ2-2, with D possibly being TRBD2 (6 bases). V was trimmed by 6 bases and J by 1 base, leaving 15 bases between them. Germline V CDR1 and CDR2: SGHVS, FQNEAQ. The CDR3 length is 16 residues. DNA for the CDR3: TGTGCCAGCAGTTTCCGTAGCGGACTGAACACCGGGGAGCTGTTTTTT. Amino acids: CASSFRSGLNTGELFF.

This clonotype showed up just a few times. V is TRBV20-1 and J is TRBJ1-6; 7 bases align to TRBD1. Germline lookup yields CDR1 DFQATT and CDR2 SNEGSKA (reference sequence). V was clipped by 3 bases and J by 2 bases; unmatched bases: 4. This CDR3 has 15 residues. CDR3 in DNA: TGCAGTGCTAGCTTCACAGGGGCCTATAATTCACCCCTCCACTTT. Its protein is CSASFTGAYNSPLHF.

This clonotype was seen repeatedly, ten times or more. The rearrangement joins TRBV10-1 to TRBJ1-3; D gene uncertain. CDR1 and CDR2 from the germline V gene are WNHNN and SYGVQD (reference sequence). CDR3 length equals 17 residues. V lost 7 bases and J lost 0, with 19 bases in between. The CDR3 is CASTTFSRAVSGNTIYF. CDR3 nucleotide sequence: TGCGCCAGCACCACCTTTAGCAGAGCCGTCTCTGGAAACACCATATATTTT.

V and J are TRBV10-3 and TRBJ2-4; 7 bases are shared with TRBD1. This CDR3 spans 14 amino acids. V gave up 3 bases and J gave up 6 bases; unmatched junction bases: 5. Germline V CDR1 and CDR2: ENHRY, SYGVKD. CDR3 loop: CAISDEGDRNIQYF. DNA of the CDR3: TGTGCCATCAGTGACGAGGGGGACAGAAACATTCAGTACTTC.

In this sample, this clonotype turned up many times. The rearrangement uses TRBV6-5 and TRBJ2-2; D perhaps matches TRBD1 (6 bases). Germline V gene data show CDR1 as MNHEY and CDR2 as SVGAGI. This CDR3 is 14 amino acids long. Trimming cost V 6 bases and J 2 bases, with 10 bases left between them. CDR3: CASRPGQNTGELFF. DNA for the CDR3: TGTGCCAGCAGACCGGGACAAAACACCGGGGAGCTGTTTTTT.

This clonotype was recorded many times. V gene TRBV6-5 combines with J gene TRBJ1-5, with D perhaps matching TRBD1 (6 bases). Germline CDR1 reads MNHEY; CDR2 reads SVGAGI. V gave up 6 bases and J gave up 4 bases, with 19 bases separating them. The CDR3 length is 16 residues. CDR3 amino acids: CASRRGGRASNQPQHF. Here the CDR3 DNA reads TGTGCCAGCAGAAGGGGGGGAAGGGCATCAAATCAGCCCCAGCATTTT.

In this sample, this clonotype turned up many times. The rearrangement joins TRBV20-1 to TRBJ1-6, with D possibly TRBD1 on 5 matching bases. This CDR3 comprises 14 residues. Germline loops: CDR1 DFQATT, CDR2 SNEGSKA (reference sequence). Trimming cost V 6 bases and J 7 bases, with 16 bases left between them. CDR3 sequence: CSATRGEGNSPLHF. CDR3 bases: TGCAGTGCCACTCGAGGAGAGGGGAATTCACCCCTCCACTTT.

The CDR3 loop reads CASSADLHGAFF. In DNA form, the CDR3 reads TGTGCCAGCTCAGCGGACCTCCACGGAGCTTTCTTT. The chain couples TRBV18 to TRBJ1-1; the D is unclear. The germline CDR1 and CDR2 sequences are KGHSH and LQKENI. CDR3 length equals 12 residues. V was clipped by 5 bases and J by 10 bases, with 14 bases between them. The full variable domain, with the rest looked up from reference TRBV18 and TRBJ1-1, is NAGVMQNPRHLVRRRGQEARLRCSPMKGHSHVYWYRQLPEEGLKFMVYLQKENIIDESGMPKERFSAEFPKEGPSILRIQQVVRGDSAAYFCASSADLHGAFFGQGTRLTVV.

This clonotype was seen at least ten times. V is TRBV20-1 and J is TRBJ2-3; possibly TRBD2 for D (5 bases). CDR1 is DFQATT and CDR2 is SNEGSKA in the germline V gene (reference sequence). CDR3 length equals 15 residues. The V end lost 0 bases, the J end lost 2 bases, and 12 bases lay between the germline ends. The CDR3 loop reads CSARDIKRNTDTQYF. DNA of the CDR3: TGCAGTGCTAGAGATATCAAGCGGAACACAGATACGCAGTATTTT.

This clonotype was counted many times. The chain is built from TRBV20-1 and TRBJ1-2; 8 bases fit TRBD1. Unmatched junction bases numbered 6, after V lost 4 bases and J lost 2 bases. The CDR3 is 14 amino acids. Per the germline V gene, CDR1 is DFQATT and CDR2 is SNEGSKA (reference sequence). The CDR3 reads CSAKGTGLNYGYTF. The CDR3 DNA reads TGCAGTGCTAAAGGGACAGGCCTCAACTATGGCTACACCTTC.

Many counts were recorded for this clonotype. V gene TRBV25-1 combines with J gene TRBJ1-1; possible D gene TRBD1, 6 bases. Trimming pared 4 bases from V and 0 bases from J, leaving 12 bases between. Looked up from germline, CDR1 is MGHDK and CDR2 is SYGVNS. This CDR3 spans 15 amino acids. The CDR3 DNA reads TGTGCCAGCAGTGGTGTCGGACAGTTGAACACTGAAGCTTTCTTT. Its translation is CASSGVGQLNTEAFF.

V gene TRBV10-3 combines with J gene TRBJ2-1; 7 bases are a match to TRBD2. CDR1 and CDR2 from the germline V gene are ENHRY and SYGVKD. The CDR3 covers 15 residues. V was clipped by 6 bases and J by 8 bases; unmatched bases: 13. CDR3 residues: CAIRRWGEGLDEQFF. In DNA, the CDR3 is TGTGCCATCAGGAGGTGGGGGGAGGGCCTTGATGAGCAGTTCTTC.

This clonotype was seen repeatedly, ten times or more. The chain has TRBV5-1 and TRBJ2-1; D unclear. The V gene lost 2 bases and the J gene lost 3 bases, with 9 bases spanning the gap. Germline CDR1 and CDR2: SGHRS and YFSETQ. The CDR3 consists of 14 residues. As DNA, the CDR3 is TGCGCCAGCAGCTTTCGACTGTTCTACAATGAGCAGTTCTTC. It translates to CASSFRLFYNEQFF.

At least ten counts were recorded for this clonotype. The V and J genes are TRBV5-1 and TRBJ2-7; D is ambiguous. Germline V lookup: CDR1 SGHRS, CDR2 YFSETQ. The V end was cut by 4 bases, the J end by 3 bases, with 17 bases between. CDR3 size: 15 residues. The CDR3 region has the DNA TGCGCCAGCAGCACCGACCCGGCCCCCTTCTACGAGCAGTACTTC. Translation: CASSTDPAPFYEQYF. Based on the CDR3 plus reference TRBV5-1 and TRBJ2-7, the full variable domain is KAGVTQTPRYLIKTRGQQVTLSCSPISGHRSVSWYQQTPGQGLQFLFEYFSETQRNKGNFPGRFSGRQFSNSRSEMNVSTLELGDSALYLCASSTDPAPFYEQYFGPGTRLTVT.

This clonotype was recorded many times. The V gene is TRBV4-2, the J gene TRBJ1-5; 9 bases agree with TRBD1. This CDR3 has 16 amino acids. Germline CDR1 reads LGHNA; CDR2 reads YNFKEQ. Unmatched junction bases numbered 6, after V lost 4 bases and J lost 2 bases. DNA of the CDR3: TGTGCCAGCAGCCGCGAAGGGGACAGGGGCAATCAGCCCCAGCATTTT. Amino acid sequence: CASSREGDRGNQPQHF.

This clonotype was found many times. The V and J genes are TRBV7-2 and TRBJ2-7, with 7 bases that match TRBD1. This CDR3 has 13 amino acids. Germline V gene data show CDR1 as SGHTA and CDR2 as FQGNSA. J lost 3 bases, V lost 6 bases, and 5 bases had no gene match. CDR3 in DNA: TGTGCCAGCAGGAAGGGGACAGACTACGAGCAGTACTTC. As protein: CASRKGTDYEQYF.

This clonotype came up many times. The chain recombines TRBV7-6 with TRBJ2-5; 10 nucleotides line up with TRBD2. With 8 bases clipped from V and 2 bases from J, the junction kept 8 bases outside the gene matches. The V gene's germline CDR1 is SGHVS and CDR2 FNYEAQ. The CDR3 is made up of 15 amino acids. DNA of the CDR3: TGTGCCAGCGGCCCAGGACTAGCGGTACAAGAGACCCAGTACTTC. Encoded protein: CASGPGLAVQETQYF.

This clonotype was seen ten or more times. The chain employs TRBV27 and TRBJ2-7, with 8 bases identical to TRBD1. CDR1 and CDR2 from the germline V gene are MNHEY and SMNVEV (reference sequence). The CDR3 has 15 residues. V gave up 3 bases and J gave up 0 bases; unmatched junction bases: 4. CDR3 sequence reads: CASSFRDRYSYEQYF. CDR3 DNA: TGTGCCAGCAGTTTCCGGGACAGGTACTCCTACGAGCAGTACTTC.